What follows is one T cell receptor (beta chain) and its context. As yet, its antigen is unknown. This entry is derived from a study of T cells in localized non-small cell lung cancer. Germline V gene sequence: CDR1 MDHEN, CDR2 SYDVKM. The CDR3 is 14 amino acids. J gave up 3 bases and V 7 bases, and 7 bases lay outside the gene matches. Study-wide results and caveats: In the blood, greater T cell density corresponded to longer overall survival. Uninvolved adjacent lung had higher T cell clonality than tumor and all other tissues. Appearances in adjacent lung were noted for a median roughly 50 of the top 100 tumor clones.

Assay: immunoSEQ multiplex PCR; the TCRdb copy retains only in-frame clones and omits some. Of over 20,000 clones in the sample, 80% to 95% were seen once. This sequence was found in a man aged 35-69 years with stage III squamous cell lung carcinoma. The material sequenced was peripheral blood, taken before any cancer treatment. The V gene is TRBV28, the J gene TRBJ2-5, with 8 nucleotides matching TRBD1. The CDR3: CASTLTTGEETQYF. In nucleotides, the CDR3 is TGTGCCAGCACCCTCACGACAGGGGAAGAGACCCAGTACTTC.